This T cell receptor (beta chain) was sequenced in a study of preoperative IRX-2 immunotherapy in early breast cancer (dated by TCRdb to between 2018 and 2021). For CDR1 and CDR2, the germline V gene lists SGHRS and YFSETQ. Taken from cysteine to phenylalanine, the CDR3 has 14 residues. Only the CDR3 region is kept as DNA, spanning 42 bases read in frame from base 1. Trimming costs V 4 bases and J 0 bases, and their ends lie 8 bases apart. What the treatment or condition label conveys for this sample: preoperative locoregional IRX-2 cytokine immunotherapy. The samples were obtained from a phase Ib study that tested preoperative, locoregional IRX-2 cytokine immunotherapy meant to prime immune responses. The donors were early-stage breast cancer patients who were given IRX-2 prior to surgery. Library preparation employed the immunoSEQ multiplex PCR assay. Here the immuneACCESS table is served through TCRdb, limited to in-frame sequences with V and J called. Missing clones are a known gap in these copies; in checked studies unresolved V genes cover under half, and the rest lacks a known reason. The sample contains about 19,000 clones, around four fifths of them found a single time. The ten largest account for roughly 1.2% of the sample.

This clone has a single count. Its antigen remains unidentified. No clone much larger than this one lies a single base away; base qualities are absent. The chain uses TRBV5-1 and TRBJ1-3; the D gene assignment is ambiguous. The material was lymph node tissue, obtained after IRX-2 immunotherapy. The clonotype originates from a human donor with breast cancer. The CDR3 protein: CASSPGPSGNTIYF. The DNA sequence is as follows: TGCGCCAGCAGCCCGGGTCCCTCTGGAAACACCATATATTTT.